A selection of T cell receptor beta chains follows, all from one sample in a study of cytomegalovirus exposure and HLA in healthy donors. Clones were sequenced by immunoSEQ multiplex PCR, and TCRdb holds only the in-frame ones, with some missing. The sample includes about 130,000 clones, about 80% of them seen just once. The specimen sequenced was PBMCs. The receptor set was obtained from a young man in good health and CMV-seronegative. Each CDR3 is given with its conserved first and last residue. Each record gives: J gene, D gene, V gene, clone size, CDR3 DNA, CDR3 protein. A D gene is named only where the DNA matches it firmly. Clone sizes are given selectively: once, few, many, or a class where the clone is expanded.

TRBJ1-2,TRBD1,TRBV30,.,TGTGCCTGGAGCCCGGGACAGGGCTATGGCTACACCTTC,CAWSPGQGYGYTF
TRBJ2-3,.,TRBV18,.,TGTGCCAGCTCACCACCGGGACTTTCGGATACGCAGTATTTT,CASSPPGLSDTQYF
TRBJ2-1,TRBD2,TRBV28,.,TGTGCCAGCAGGCGCCCCGGGGGGAGACTAGCGGGACAGTACAATGAGCAGTTCTTC,CASRRPGGRLAGQYNEQFF
TRBJ2-1,TRBD2,TRBV6-1,.,TGTGCCAGCAGAGTGACTAGCGGGAGGGCAGGCGAGCAGTTCTTC,CASRVTSGRAGEQFF
TRBJ1-5,.,TRBV30,.,TGTGCCTGGAGTGAGGGGCCCCGACGGCCCCAGCATTTT,CAWSEGPRRPQHF
TRBJ1-2,.,TRBV5-6,few,TGTGCCAGCAGTTGGGCGTCGTCCTATGGCTACACCTTC,CASSWASSYGYTF
TRBJ2-5,TRBD2,TRBV15,.,TGTGCCACCGGGGGTGGTACTAGCGTCGGGGAGACCCAGTACTTC,CATGGGTSVGETQYF
TRBJ2-3,TRBD1,TRBV6-1,.,TGTGCCAGCAGTGCGGCAGGGGGCGCAGATACGCAGTATTTT,CASSAAGGADTQYF
TRBJ1-5,.,TRBV6-1,.,TGTGCCAGCAGTGAAAACAGGTATAGCAATCAGCCCCAGCATTTT,CASSENRYSNQPQHF
TRBJ2-5,TRBD2,TRBV27,.,TGTGCCAGCAGTTTGAGCTGGGGAGGGGAGACCCAGTACTTC,CASSLSWGGETQYF
TRBJ2-7,.,TRBV5-1,many,TGCGCCAGCAGCTGGATCGCGGGTGCCCCTTACGAGCAGTACTTC,CASSWIAGAPYEQYF
TRBJ2-5,TRBD2,TRBV7-8,once,TGTGCCAGCAGCTATTCGCCTAGCGGGGTGTACCAAGAGACCCAGTACTTC,CASSYSPSGVYQETQYF
TRBJ1-1,.,TRBV28,.,TGTGCCAGCAGTTCAGGGGTCAGGAACGCTGAAGCTTTCTTT,CASSSGVRNAEAFF
TRBJ2-7,TRBD2,TRBV7-9,.,TGTGCCATCGAACGGGAGGGCCGGGGGGAGCAGTACTTC,CAIEREGRGEQYF
TRBJ1-2,TRBD1,TRBV9,few,TGTGCCAGCAGGAACCGGGACAGGGGGAGAGATGGCTACACCTTC,CASRNRDRGRDGYTF
TRBJ1-3,.,TRBV7-9,.,TGTGCCAGCACCCTCAGGGAGGGGTCCGGAAACACCATATATTTT,CASTLREGSGNTIYF
TRBJ2-7,.,TRBV5-4,few,TGTGCCAGCAGTACTCAGGGCTACGAGCAGTACTTC,CASSTQGYEQYF
TRBJ2-7,.,TRBV5-1,few,TGCGCCAGCAGCTTGGCGGAGGGCTACGAGCAGTACTTC,CASSLAEGYEQYF
TRBJ2-6,TRBD1,TRBV6-5,.,TGTGCCAGCATAACAGGGGGATCTGGGGCCAACGTCCTGACTTTC,CASITGGSGANVLTF
TRBJ2-5,TRBD1,TRBV2,.,TGTGCCAGCAGTGAGCAGGACAGGGCAAGGGAGACCCAGTACTTC,CASSEQDRARETQYF
TRBJ2-7,.,TRBV28,.,TGTGCCAGCAGTATCCAGGGTTACGAGCAGTACTTC,CASSIQGYEQYF
TRBJ1-5,.,TRBV28,.,TGTGCCAGCAGTTTGACAGTATTCTGGCCCCAGCATTTT,CASSLTVFWPQHF
TRBJ2-2,TRBD2,TRBV18,.,TGTGCCAGCTCACCACCAACGGGGGGAAACACCGGGGAGCTGTTTTTT,CASSPPTGGNTGELFF
TRBJ2-7,TRBD1,TRBV7-9,few,TGTGCCAGCAGCCTTCCTCCGGGACAGGGGGCGACCTACGAGCAGTACTTC,CASSLPPGQGATYEQYF
TRBJ2-7,.,TRBV5-4,.,TGTGCCAGCAGCCTCCTGGGCGACGAGCAGTACTTC,CASSLLGDEQYF
TRBJ2-7,TRBD2,TRBV2,.,TGTGCCAGCCTCCCGGAGGGACTAGGAAACAACGAGCAGTACTTC,CASLPEGLGNNEQYF
TRBJ2-3,.,TRBV13,.,TGTGCCAGCAGCGCCCTTGTGGACACCACAGATACGCAGTATTTT,CASSALVDTTDTQYF
TRBJ2-3,TRBD2,TRBV6-4,once,TGTGCCAGCAGTGAGTTTGGGTTTAGCGGGAGTACAGATACGCAGTATTTT,CASSEFGFSGSTDTQYF
TRBJ2-2,TRBD2,TRBV6-6,few,TGTGCCAGCAGTTATAGCGGGAGTTCTACCGGGGAGCTGTTTTTT,CASSYSGSSTGELFF
TRBJ1-1,.,TRBV29-1,.,TGCAGCGTCGAAATTGGGGCCCTGGGGACTGAAGCTTTCTTT,CSVEIGALGTEAFF
TRBJ2-1,.,TRBV15,.,TGTGCCACCAGCAGAGATGGGAATAGCGGCCTGTTTAATGAGCAGTTCTTC,CATSRDGNSGLFNEQFF
TRBJ2-7,.,TRBV28,.,TGTGCCAGCAGTTTGAGTGTTAACTCCTACGAGCAGTACTTC,CASSLSVNSYEQYF
TRBJ2-3,.,TRBV6-5,.,TGTGCCAGCATGCGGGGCAACACAGATACGCAGTATTTT,CASMRGNTDTQYF
TRBJ1-1,.,TRBV6-5,.,TGTGCCAGCAGAAGGGGGGGCACTGAAGCTTTCTTT,CASRRGGTEAFF
TRBJ1-2,.,TRBV6-5,.,TGTGCCAGCACACCGGGGGGGGCCAACCTGCATGGCTACACCTTC,CASTPGGANLHGYTF
TRBJ2-1,.,TRBV9,.,TGTGCCAGCAGCCCAAGGGAGGCGGAGCAGTTCTTC,CASSPREAEQFF
TRBJ1-2,.,TRBV6-1,.,TGTGCCAGCAGTGAAGCTGGCGGGGCCGGCTACACCTTC,CASSEAGGAGYTF
TRBJ2-5,.,TRBV7-6,.,TGTGCCAGCAGCTTAGGTCTTACAGGGTTACAGAGGGAGACCCAGTACTTC,CASSLGLTGLQRETQYF
TRBJ2-4,TRBD1,TRBV9,.,TGTGCCAGCAGCGGGGACAGGGGGCTGGGCATTCAGTACTTC,CASSGDRGLGIQYF
TRBJ2-7,.,TRBV2,.,TGTGCCAGCAGTGACTACGGTCAGGGGGAGCAGTACTTC,CASSDYGQGEQYF
TRBJ2-3,TRBD1,TRBV2,few,TGTGCCAGCAGCGCCGGGACAGGGACAGATACGCAGTATTTT,CASSAGTGTDTQYF
TRBJ1-2,.,TRBV6-1,few,TGTGCCAGCAGTGTCGCGGGGAGGGGTCAGGTCGTCGGCTACACCTTC,CASSVAGRGQVVGYTF
TRBJ2-3,TRBD2,TRBV5-4,.,TGTGCCAGCCGTAGCGGGGGAGAGGCTAGAGATACGCAGTATTTT,CASRSGGEARDTQYF
TRBJ2-5,TRBD2,TRBV5-1,.,TGCGCCAGCAGCATGACTAGCGCCCAAGAGACCCAGTACTTC,CASSMTSAQETQYF
TRBJ2-1,TRBD2,TRBV18,.,TGTGCCAGCTCACCTGACAGCGGGGCTTCCTACAATGAGCAGTTCTTC,CASSPDSGASYNEQFF
TRBJ1-6,.,TRBV5-1,few,TGCGCCAGCAGCTTGGACTGGGGGCGCAACTATAATTCACCCCTCCACTTT,CASSLDWGRNYNSPLHF
TRBJ2-1,TRBD2,TRBV27,.,TGTGCCAGCAGTTGGGGACTAGCCATGAATGAGCAGTTCTTC,CASSWGLAMNEQFF
TRBJ2-7,TRBD2,TRBV9,.,TGTGCCAGCAGCGTAGCTCCTAGCGGGAGTAACGAGCAGTACTTC,CASSVAPSGSNEQYF
TRBJ2-7,.,TRBV19,.,TGTGCCAGTAGTACTTATGGGAGCTCCTACGAGCAGTACTTC,CASSTYGSSYEQYF
TRBJ2-3,.,TRBV5-1,few,TGCGCCAGCAGCTCAGGGGAAGTGAGCACAGATACGCAGTATTTT,CASSSGEVSTDTQYF
TRBJ2-7,TRBD1,TRBV5-1,.,TGCGCCAGAAGTACCGGGACAGGGACCTCCTACGAGCAGTACTTC,CARSTGTGTSYEQYF